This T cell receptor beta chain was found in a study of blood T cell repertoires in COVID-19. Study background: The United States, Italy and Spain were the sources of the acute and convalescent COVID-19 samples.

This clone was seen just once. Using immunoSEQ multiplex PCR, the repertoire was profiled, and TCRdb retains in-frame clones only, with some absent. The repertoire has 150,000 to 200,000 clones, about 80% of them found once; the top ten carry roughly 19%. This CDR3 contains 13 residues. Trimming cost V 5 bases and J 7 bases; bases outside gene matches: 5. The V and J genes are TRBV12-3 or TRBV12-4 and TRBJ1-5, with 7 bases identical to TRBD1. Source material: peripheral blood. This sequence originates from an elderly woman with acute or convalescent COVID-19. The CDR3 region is CASSRQGGQPQHF. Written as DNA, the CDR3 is TGTGCCAGCAGTAGACAGGGTGGGCAGCCCCAGCATTTT.